This T cell receptor (beta chain) was sequenced for a study of beta chain features in type 1 diabetes. Study results and caveats: A moderate, significant TCRB CDR3 shortening appeared in type 1 diabetes across four CD4+ subsets.

This clone was recorded only once. Its antigen remains unidentified. Of the isolated RNA, all was reverse transcribed, and so the sequenced material was expressed TCRB transcripts. Average reads for naive, central memory and regulatory T cell samples were roughly 3.4 million. TCRdb keeps only in-frame clones here, not all; method: immunoSEQ multiplex PCR. Found here are 95,000 to 150,000 clones, roughly 17% of them singletons; the top ten hold over 2%. CDR1 and CDR2 from the germline V gene are SGHTA and FQGTGA. The CDR3 totals 17 residues. Trimming pared 0 bases from V and 0 bases from J, leaving 13 bases between.

The origin of this receptor is a man between 25 and 39 years old with type 1 diabetes. Sequencing was performed on central memory CD4+ T cells from blood. The V and J genes are TRBV7-3 and TRBJ2-3, with a weak D call TRBD1 (6 bases). CDR3 nucleotide sequence: TGTGCCAGCAGCTTAACGAACAGGGCGAAGAGCACAGATACGCAGTATTTT. Protein: CASSLTNRAKSTDTQYF.